The following is a T cell receptor (beta chain) sequence with its context. The antigen remains undetermined. This sample is part of a study of cytomegalovirus exposure and HLA in healthy donors. General observations from the study: Most of the TCR beta V segments (in an earlier analysis) were productive either about 90% or about 30% of the time.

V was clipped by 6 bases and J by 0 bases, with 8 bases between them. Germline-derived CDR1 and CDR2 are LNHDA and SQIVND (reference sequence). There are 14 residues in the CDR3. PCR primers comprised 60 Vbeta and 13 Jbeta primers. Some clones are missing from TCRdb's copy, which holds only in-frame ones; the method was immunoSEQ multiplex PCR. The sample lists roughly 180,000 clones; around four fifths were seen once. The donors (healthy individuals) were bone marrow donors. Sequenced material: PBMCs. The clonotype comes from a woman aged 25 to 45 in good health and CMV-seronegative. This rearrangement joins TRBV19 to TRBJ1-4; D is perhaps TRBD1 (5 bases). CDR3 amino acids: CASRWTPTNEKLFF. In DNA, the CDR3 is TGTGCCAGTAGATGGACACCAACTAATGAAAAACTGTTTTTT.